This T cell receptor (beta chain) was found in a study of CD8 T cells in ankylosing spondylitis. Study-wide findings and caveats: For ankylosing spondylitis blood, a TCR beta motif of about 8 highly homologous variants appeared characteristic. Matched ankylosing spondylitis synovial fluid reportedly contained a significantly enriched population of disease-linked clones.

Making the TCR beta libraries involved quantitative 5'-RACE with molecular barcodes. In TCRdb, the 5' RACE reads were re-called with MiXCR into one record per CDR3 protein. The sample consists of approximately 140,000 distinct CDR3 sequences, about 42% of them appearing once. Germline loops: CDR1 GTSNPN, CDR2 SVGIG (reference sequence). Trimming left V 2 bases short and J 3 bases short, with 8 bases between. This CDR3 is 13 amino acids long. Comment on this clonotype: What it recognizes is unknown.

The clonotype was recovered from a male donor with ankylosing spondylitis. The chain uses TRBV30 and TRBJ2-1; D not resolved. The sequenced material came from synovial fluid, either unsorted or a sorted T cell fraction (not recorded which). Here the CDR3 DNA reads TGTGCCTGGAGTTCAGATGACTACAATGAGCAGTTCTTC. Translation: CAWSSDDYNEQFF.